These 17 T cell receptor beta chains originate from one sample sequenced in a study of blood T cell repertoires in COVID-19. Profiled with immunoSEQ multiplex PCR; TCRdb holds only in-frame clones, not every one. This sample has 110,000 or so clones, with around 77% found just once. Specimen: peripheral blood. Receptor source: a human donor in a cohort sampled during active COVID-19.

The CDR3 loop is CASSLLPTSGRASTDTQYF. The CDR3 region has the DNA TGTGCCAGCAGCTTACTCCCGACTAGCGGGAGGGCCAGCACAGATACGCAGTATTTT. This rearrangement joins TRBV11-2 to TRBJ2-3, with 14 positions matching TRBD2. This CDR3 is 19 amino acids long. Looked up from germline, CDR1 is SGHAT and CDR2 is FQNNGV. Losses at the gene ends were 2 bases for V and 0 bases for J; bases not matched to a gene: 7.

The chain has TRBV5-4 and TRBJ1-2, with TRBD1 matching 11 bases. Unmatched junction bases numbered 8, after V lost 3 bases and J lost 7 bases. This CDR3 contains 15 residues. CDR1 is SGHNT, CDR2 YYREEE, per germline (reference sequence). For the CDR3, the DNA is TGTGCCAGCAGCTCGGGACAGGGGGTTAGAGGTGGCTACACCTTC. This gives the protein CASSSGQGVRGGYTF.

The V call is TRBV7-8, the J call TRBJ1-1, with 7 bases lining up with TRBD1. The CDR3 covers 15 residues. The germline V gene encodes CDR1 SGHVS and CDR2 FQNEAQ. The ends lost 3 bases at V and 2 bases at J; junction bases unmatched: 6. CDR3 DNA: TGTGCCAGCAGCTTTTCAGGGGGAAGCAACACTGAAGCTTTCTTT. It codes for CASSFSGGSNTEAFF.

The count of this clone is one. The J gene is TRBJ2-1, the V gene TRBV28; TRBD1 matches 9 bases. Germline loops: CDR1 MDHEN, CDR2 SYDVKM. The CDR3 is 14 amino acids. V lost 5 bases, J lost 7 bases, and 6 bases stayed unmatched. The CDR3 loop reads CASSPGGQGNEQFF. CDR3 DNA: TGTGCCAGCAGTCCGGGGGGACAGGGTAATGAGCAGTTCTTC.

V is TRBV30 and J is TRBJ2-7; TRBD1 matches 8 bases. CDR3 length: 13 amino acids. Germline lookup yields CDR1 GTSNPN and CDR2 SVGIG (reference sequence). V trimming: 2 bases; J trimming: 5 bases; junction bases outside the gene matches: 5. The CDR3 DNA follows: TGTGCCTGGAGTACAGGGGGTGGTCACGAGCAGTACTTC. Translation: CAWSTGGGHEQYF.

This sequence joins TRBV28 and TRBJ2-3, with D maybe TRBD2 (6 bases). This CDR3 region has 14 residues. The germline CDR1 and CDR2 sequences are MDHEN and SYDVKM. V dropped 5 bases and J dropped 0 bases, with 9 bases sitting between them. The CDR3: CASSQTRSTDTQYF. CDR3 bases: TGTGCCAGCAGTCAGACTAGGAGCACAGATACGCAGTATTTT.

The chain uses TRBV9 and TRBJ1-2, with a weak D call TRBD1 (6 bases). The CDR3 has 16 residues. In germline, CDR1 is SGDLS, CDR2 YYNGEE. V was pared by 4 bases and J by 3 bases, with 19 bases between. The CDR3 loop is CASSPSGGGRYYGYTF. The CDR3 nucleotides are TGTGCCAGCAGCCCCAGTGGGGGGGGCAGGTACTATGGCTACACCTTC.

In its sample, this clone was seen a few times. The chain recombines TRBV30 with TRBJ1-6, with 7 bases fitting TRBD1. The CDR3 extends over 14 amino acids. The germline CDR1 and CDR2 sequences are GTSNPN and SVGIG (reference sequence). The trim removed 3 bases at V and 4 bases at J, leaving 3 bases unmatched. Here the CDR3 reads CAWRTTGYNSPLHF. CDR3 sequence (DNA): TGTGCCTGGAGGACGACAGGGTATAATTCACCCCTCCACTTT.

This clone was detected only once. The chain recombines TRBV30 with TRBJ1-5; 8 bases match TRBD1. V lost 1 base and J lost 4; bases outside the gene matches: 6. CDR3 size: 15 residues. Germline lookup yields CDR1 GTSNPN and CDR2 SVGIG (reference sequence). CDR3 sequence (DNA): TGTGCCTGGAGTGCTCCGAGGACAGGGAATCAGCCCCAGCATTTT. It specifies CAWSAPRTGNQPQHF.

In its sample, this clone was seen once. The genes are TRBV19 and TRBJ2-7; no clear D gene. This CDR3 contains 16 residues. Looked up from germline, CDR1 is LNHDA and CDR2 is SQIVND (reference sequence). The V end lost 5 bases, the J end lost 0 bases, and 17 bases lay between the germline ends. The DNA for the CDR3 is TGTGCCAGTAGTCCGCGGATATTAAAGAGCTCCTACGAGCAGTACTTC. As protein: CASSPRILKSSYEQYF. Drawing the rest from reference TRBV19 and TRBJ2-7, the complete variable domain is DGGITQSPKYLFRKEGQNVTLSCEQNLNHDAMYWYRQDPGQGLRLIYYSQIVNDFQKGDIAEGYSVSREKKESFPLTVTSAQKNPTAFYLCASSPRILKSSYEQYFGPGTRLTVT.

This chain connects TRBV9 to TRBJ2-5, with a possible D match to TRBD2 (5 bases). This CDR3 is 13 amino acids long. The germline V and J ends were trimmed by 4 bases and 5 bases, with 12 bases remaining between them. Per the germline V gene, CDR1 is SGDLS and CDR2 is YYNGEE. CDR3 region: CASSPISGETQYF. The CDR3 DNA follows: TGTGCCAGCAGCCCCATATCGGGGGAGACCCAGTACTTC.

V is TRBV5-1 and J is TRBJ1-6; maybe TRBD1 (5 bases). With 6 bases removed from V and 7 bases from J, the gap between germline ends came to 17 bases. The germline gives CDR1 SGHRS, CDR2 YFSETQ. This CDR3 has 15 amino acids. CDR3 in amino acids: CASNTNGGENSPLHF. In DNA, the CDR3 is TGCGCCAGCAACACGAACGGGGGGGAGAATTCACCCCTCCACTTT.

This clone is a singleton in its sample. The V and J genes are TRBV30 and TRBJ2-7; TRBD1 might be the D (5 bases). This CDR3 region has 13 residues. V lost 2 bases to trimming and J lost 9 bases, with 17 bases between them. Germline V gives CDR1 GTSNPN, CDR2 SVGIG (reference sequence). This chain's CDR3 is CAWSQATLTGQYF. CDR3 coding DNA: TGTGCCTGGAGTCAGGCCACCCTTACAGGGCAGTACTTC. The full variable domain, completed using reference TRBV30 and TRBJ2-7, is SQTIHQWPATLVQPVGSPLSLECTVEGTSNPNLYWYRQAAGRGLQLLFYSVGIGQISSEVPQNLSASRPQDRQFILSSKKLLLSDSGFYLCAWSQATLTGQYFGPGTRLTVT.

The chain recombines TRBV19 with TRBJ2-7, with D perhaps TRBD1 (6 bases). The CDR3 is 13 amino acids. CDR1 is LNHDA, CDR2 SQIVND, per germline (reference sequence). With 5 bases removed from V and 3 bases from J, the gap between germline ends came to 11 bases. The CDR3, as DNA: TGTGCCAGTAGTTCCGTGGACAGCTACGAGCAGTACTTC. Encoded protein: CASSSVDSYEQYF.

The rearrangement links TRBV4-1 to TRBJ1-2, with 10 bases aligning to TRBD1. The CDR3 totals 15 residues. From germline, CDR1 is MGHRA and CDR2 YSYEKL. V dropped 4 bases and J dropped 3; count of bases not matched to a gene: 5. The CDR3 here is CASSPGTGVDYGYTF. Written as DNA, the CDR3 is TGCGCCAGCAGCCCCGGGACAGGGGTCGACTATGGCTACACCTTC.

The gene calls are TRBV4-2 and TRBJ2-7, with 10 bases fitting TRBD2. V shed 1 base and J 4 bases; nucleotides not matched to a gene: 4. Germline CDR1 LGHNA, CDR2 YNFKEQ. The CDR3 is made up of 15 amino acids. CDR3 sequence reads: CASSQALAGDYEQYF. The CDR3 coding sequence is TGTGCCAGCAGCCAAGCCCTAGCGGGAGATTACGAGCAGTACTTC.

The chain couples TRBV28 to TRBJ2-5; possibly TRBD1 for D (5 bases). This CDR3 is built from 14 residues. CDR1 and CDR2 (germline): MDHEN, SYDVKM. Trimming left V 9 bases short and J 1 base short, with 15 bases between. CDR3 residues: CASQGSLGQETQYF. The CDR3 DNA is TGTGCCAGTCAGGGATCTTTAGGCCAAGAGACCCAGTACTTC.